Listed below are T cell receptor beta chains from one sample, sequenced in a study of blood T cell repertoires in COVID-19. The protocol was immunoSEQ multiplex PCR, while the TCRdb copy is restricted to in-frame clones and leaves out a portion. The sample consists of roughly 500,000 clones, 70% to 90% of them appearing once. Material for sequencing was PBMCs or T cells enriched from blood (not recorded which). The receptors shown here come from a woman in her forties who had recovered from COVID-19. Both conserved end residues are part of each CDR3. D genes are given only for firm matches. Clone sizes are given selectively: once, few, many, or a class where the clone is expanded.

CDR3aa: CASSSKRGVGRNTIYF
CDR3nt: TGTGCCAGCAGCTCCAAGCGGGGGGTAGGGAGAAACACCATATATTTT
len: 16
j_gene: TRBJ1-3
abundance: once
d_gene: .
v_gene: TRBV7-9

CDR3aa: CASRIGGGANTEAFF
CDR3nt: TGTGCCAGCAGAATAGGGGGGGGCGCGAACACTGAAGCTTTCTTT
len: 15
j_gene: TRBJ1-1
abundance: .
d_gene: .
v_gene: TRBV6-6

CDR3aa: CASRPGGVKNIQYF
CDR3nt: TGTGCCAGCCGCCCTGGGGGGGTAAAAAACATTCAGTACTTC
len: 14
j_gene: TRBJ2-4
abundance: .
d_gene: TRBD2
v_gene: TRBV28

CDR3aa: CASSQGVEYTEAFF
CDR3nt: TGCGCCAGCAGCCAAGGAGTTGAATACACTGAAGCTTTCTTT
len: 14
j_gene: TRBJ1-1
abundance: .
d_gene: .
v_gene: TRBV4-3

CDR3aa: CASSLVANSNQPQHF
CDR3nt: TGTGCCAGCAGCTTAGTTGCGAATAGCAATCAGCCCCAGCATTTT
len: 15
j_gene: TRBJ1-5
abundance: .
d_gene: .
v_gene: TRBV7-8

CDR3aa: CATSRSGSVYGYTF
CDR3nt: TGTGCCACCAGCAGATCGGGGAGTGTCTATGGCTACACCTTC
len: 14
j_gene: TRBJ1-2
abundance: .
d_gene: .
v_gene: TRBV15

CDR3aa: CASSLVASGRSYEQYF
CDR3nt: TGTGCCAGCAGCTTAGTGGCTAGCGGGAGGTCCTACGAGCAGTACTTC
len: 16
j_gene: TRBJ2-7
abundance: .
d_gene: TRBD2
v_gene: TRBV7-2

CDR3aa: CASSSPTTSGSYEQYF
CDR3nt: TGTGCCAGCTCATCCCCGACGACTAGCGGGAGCTACGAGCAGTACTTC
len: 16
j_gene: TRBJ2-7
abundance: .
d_gene: TRBD2
v_gene: TRBV18

CDR3aa: CASSQGSGLTNSPLHF
CDR3nt: TGCGCCAGCAGCCAAGGCTCGGGACTTACCAATTCACCCCTCCACTTT
len: 16
j_gene: TRBJ1-6
abundance: .
d_gene: .
v_gene: TRBV4-3

CDR3aa: CASRASAASLSGNTIYF
CDR3nt: TGCGCCAGCAGAGCTAGCGCGGCCTCGCTCTCTGGAAACACCATATATTTT
len: 17
j_gene: TRBJ1-3
abundance: .
d_gene: .
v_gene: TRBV5-1

CDR3aa: CASSYSGHTEAFF
CDR3nt: TGTGCCAGCAGTTACTCTGGGCACACTGAAGCTTTCTTT
len: 13
j_gene: TRBJ1-1
abundance: .
d_gene: .
v_gene: TRBV6-2/TRBV6-3

CDR3aa: CATSTPRTGGSYEQYF
CDR3nt: TGTGCCACCAGCACTCCTCGCACAGGGGGCTCGTACGAGCAGTACTTC
len: 16
j_gene: TRBJ2-7
abundance: .
d_gene: TRBD1
v_gene: TRBV15

CDR3aa: CASSSSSGANVLTF
CDR3nt: TGCGCCAGCAGCTCTAGCTCTGGGGCCAACGTCCTGACTTTC
len: 14
j_gene: TRBJ2-6
abundance: .
d_gene: .
v_gene: TRBV5-1

CDR3aa: CASSNRSTHTIYF
CDR3nt: TGTGCCAGCAGCAACAGGAGTACGCACACCATATATTTT
len: 13
j_gene: TRBJ1-3
abundance: .
d_gene: .
v_gene: TRBV11-3

CDR3aa: CASKPAGGGFNGYTF
CDR3nt: TGTGCCAGCAAACCCGCGGGCGGGGGATTTAATGGCTACACCTTC
len: 15
j_gene: TRBJ1-2
abundance: once
d_gene: .
v_gene: TRBV28

CDR3aa: CASSPGQDYGYTF
CDR3nt: TGTGCCAGCTCACCCGGACAGGACTATGGCTACACCTTC
len: 13
j_gene: TRBJ1-2
abundance: .
d_gene: TRBD1
v_gene: TRBV18

CDR3aa: CASGLFSGNTIYF
CDR3nt: TGTGCCAGCGGACTGTTCTCTGGAAACACCATATATTTT
len: 13
j_gene: TRBJ1-3
abundance: .
d_gene: .
v_gene: TRBV2

CDR3aa: CASSVLGGQPQHF
CDR3nt: TGTGCCAGCAGTGTCTTGGGGGGTCAGCCCCAGCATTTT
len: 13
j_gene: TRBJ1-5
abundance: .
d_gene: .
v_gene: TRBV25-1

CDR3aa: CASSYDSRFYEQYF
CDR3nt: TGTGCCAGCAGTTACGACAGTCGATTCTACGAGCAGTACTTC
len: 14
j_gene: TRBJ2-7
abundance: .
d_gene: .
v_gene: TRBV6-5

CDR3aa: CASSYRQGAYNSPLHF
CDR3nt: TGTGCCAGCAGTTACCGACAGGGCGCCTATAATTCACCCCTCCACTTT
len: 16
j_gene: TRBJ1-6
abundance: .
d_gene: TRBD1
v_gene: TRBV6-2/TRBV6-3

CDR3aa: CASSQSPRQATNEKLFF
CDR3nt: TGTGCCAGCAGCCAATCACCCAGACAGGCAACTAATGAAAAACTGTTTTTT
len: 17
j_gene: TRBJ1-4
abundance: .
d_gene: .
v_gene: TRBV3-1/TRBV3-2

CDR3aa: CASSFGDISSQPQHF
CDR3nt: TGTGCCAGCAGCTTTGGGGACATAAGCAGTCAGCCCCAGCATTTT
len: 15
j_gene: TRBJ1-5
abundance: .
d_gene: .
v_gene: TRBV7-2

CDR3aa: CATVEGAISGNTIYF
CDR3nt: TGTGCCACCGTTGAGGGGGCAATCTCTGGAAACACCATATATTTT
len: 15
j_gene: TRBJ1-3
abundance: .
d_gene: TRBD1
v_gene: TRBV15

CDR3aa: CASTRQGQPQHF
CDR3nt: TGTGCCAGCACACGACAGGGCCAGCCCCAGCATTTT
len: 12
j_gene: TRBJ1-5
abundance: .
d_gene: TRBD1
v_gene: TRBV2

CDR3aa: CASSILGQGEFRETQYF
CDR3nt: TGTGCCAGTAGTATACTCGGACAGGGAGAGTTTCGGGAGACCCAGTACTTC
len: 17
j_gene: TRBJ2-5
abundance: .
d_gene: TRBD1
v_gene: TRBV19

CDR3aa: CASSMVLKLPGELFF
CDR3nt: TGTGCCAGTAGTATGGTCTTAAAGCTCCCCGGGGAGCTGTTTTTT
len: 15
j_gene: TRBJ2-2
abundance: .
d_gene: .
v_gene: TRBV19

CDR3aa: CASSLGGILYEQYF
CDR3nt: TGTGCCAGCAGCTTAGGCGGGATCCTTTACGAGCAGTACTTC
len: 14
j_gene: TRBJ2-7
abundance: .
d_gene: .
v_gene: TRBV7-2

CDR3aa: CASRTGSGSYEQYF
CDR3nt: TGTGCCAGCAGGACAGGGTCGGGCTCCTACGAGCAGTACTTC
len: 14
j_gene: TRBJ2-7
abundance: .
d_gene: TRBD1
v_gene: TRBV6-5

CDR3aa: CATSSSYNEQFF
CDR3nt: TGTGCCACCAGTAGCTCCTACAATGAGCAGTTCTTC
len: 12
j_gene: TRBJ2-1
abundance: once
d_gene: .
v_gene: TRBV15

CDR3aa: CASSQFAPRGVETQYF
CDR3nt: TGTGCCAGCAGCCAGTTTGCCCCTCGCGGGGTGGAGACCCAGTACTTC
len: 16
j_gene: TRBJ2-5
abundance: .
d_gene: .
v_gene: TRBV3-1/TRBV3-2

CDR3aa: CATSGEQGLGNTIYF
CDR3nt: TGTGCCACCAGTGGCGAACAGGGCCTTGGAAACACCATATATTTT
len: 15
j_gene: TRBJ1-3
abundance: .
d_gene: .
v_gene: TRBV24-1

CDR3aa: CASSTIAGGAKNIQYF
CDR3nt: TGTGCCAGTAGTACCATAGCGGGAGGCGCCAAAAACATTCAGTACTTC
len: 16
j_gene: TRBJ2-4
abundance: .
d_gene: TRBD2
v_gene: TRBV19

CDR3aa: CASSHLTGGNTIYF
CDR3nt: TGTGCCAGCAGCCACCTGACAGGGGGAAACACCATATATTTT
len: 14
j_gene: TRBJ1-3
abundance: once
d_gene: TRBD1
v_gene: TRBV3-1/TRBV3-2